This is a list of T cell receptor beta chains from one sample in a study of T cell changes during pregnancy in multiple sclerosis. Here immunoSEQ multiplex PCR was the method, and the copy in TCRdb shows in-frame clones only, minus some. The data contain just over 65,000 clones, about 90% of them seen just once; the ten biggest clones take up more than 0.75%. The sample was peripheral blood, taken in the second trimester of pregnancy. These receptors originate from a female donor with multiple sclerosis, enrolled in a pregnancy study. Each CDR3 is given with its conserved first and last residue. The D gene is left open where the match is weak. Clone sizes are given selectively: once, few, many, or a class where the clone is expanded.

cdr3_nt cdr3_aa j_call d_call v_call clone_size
TGTGCCTGGAGGTTCGGGGGTAACTATGGCTACACCTTC CAWRFGGNYGYTF TRBJ1-2 . TRBV30 .
TGTGCCAGCAGCTTCCTGACAGGGTCCAATGAAAAACTGTTTTTT CASSFLTGSNEKLFF TRBJ1-4 TRBD1 TRBV7-2 .
TGTGCCAGCAGCGTATTATTGGAAGCTTTCTTT CASSVLLEAFF TRBJ1-1 . TRBV7-9 few
TGTGCCAGCAGCCCCCGTCACTACTACTACGAGCAGTACTTC CASSPRHYYYEQYF TRBJ2-7 . TRBV14 .
TGTGCCAGCAGGTTACCCTATCGGACTAGCGGGGTTATGCTCTTC CASRLPYRTSGVMLF TRBJ2-1 TRBD2 TRBV7-3 once
TGTGCCAGCAGCTCTAGCGGGGGGAGAGATACGCAGTATTTT CASSSSGGRDTQYF TRBJ2-3 TRBD2 TRBV13 once
TGTGCCAGCAGCGCTGGGGGGGGCCCAGAGACCCAGTACTTC CASSAGGGPETQYF TRBJ2-5 . TRBV7-3 .
TGTGCCAGCAGCGTCAACTCACAGGATAATTCACCCCTCCACTTT CASSVNSQDNSPLHF TRBJ1-6 . TRBV9 once
TGTGCCAGCAGCCGGAAGAGCGGGGGCTTCTACAATGAGCAGTTCTTC CASSRKSGGFYNEQFF TRBJ2-1 TRBD2 TRBV5-6 few
TGTGCCAGCAGCTTCGACAGGGGGGAGTATGGCTACACCTTC CASSFDRGEYGYTF TRBJ1-2 TRBD1 TRBV7-2 few
TGTGCCAGCGGGACAAACTATGGCTACACCTTC CASGTNYGYTF TRBJ1-2 . TRBV28 .
TGTGCCAGCAGCTTAATGACAATTAACACCGGGGAGCTGTTTTTT CASSLMTINTGELFF TRBJ2-2 . TRBV7-6 .
TGTGCCAGCAGTGTCTACAGGGGCGACTATGGCTACACCTTC CASSVYRGDYGYTF TRBJ1-2 TRBD1 TRBV2 .
TGTGCCAGCAGCACCAGACAGGGGGCGACTTACGAGCAGTACTTC CASSTRQGATYEQYF TRBJ2-7 TRBD1 TRBV5-4 .
TGTGCCAGCAGCGTAGCGGGGAGAGAAGAGACCCAGTACTTC CASSVAGREETQYF TRBJ2-5 . TRBV9 .